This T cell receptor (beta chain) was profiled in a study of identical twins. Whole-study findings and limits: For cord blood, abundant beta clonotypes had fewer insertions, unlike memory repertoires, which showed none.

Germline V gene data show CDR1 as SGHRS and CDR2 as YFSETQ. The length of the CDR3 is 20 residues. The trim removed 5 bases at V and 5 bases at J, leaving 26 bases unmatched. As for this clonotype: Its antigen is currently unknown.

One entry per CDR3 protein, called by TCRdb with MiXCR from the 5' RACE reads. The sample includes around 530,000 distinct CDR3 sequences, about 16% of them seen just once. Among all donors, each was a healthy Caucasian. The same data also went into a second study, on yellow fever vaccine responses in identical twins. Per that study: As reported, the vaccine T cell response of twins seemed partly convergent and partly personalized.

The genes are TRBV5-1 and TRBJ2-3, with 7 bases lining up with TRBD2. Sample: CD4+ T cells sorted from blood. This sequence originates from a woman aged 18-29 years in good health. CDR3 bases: TGCGCCAGCAGTGAACCGGGACGGGTCCGGGACTACTTAACGAGAGATACGCAGTATTTT. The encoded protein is CASSEPGRVRDYLTRDTQYF.